Here is one TCR beta chain with its context. Its recognized antigen is unknown. No much larger clonotype is one base removed from it; base qualities were not supplied. Library creation used the immunoSEQ multiplex PCR assay. For the multiplex PCR, a mixture combining 60 forward primers for TCR Vbeta segments and 13 reverse primers for TCR Jbeta segments was used. The CDR3 region of rearranged TCR beta genes was amplified from genomic DNA with a multiplex PCR assay. The amplified TCR beta libraries were sequenced on the Illumina HiSeq System as 87-base-pair reads. The study's processing was this. A later analysis tallied around 82 million unique TCR beta chains across the 700 or so repertoires, and about 12 million of those chains were shared by two or more donors. A nearest-neighbor algorithm error-corrected the raw reads and collapsed the reads into unique sequences, merging closely related sequences to remove PCR and sequencing errors. Alignment of CDR3 sequences to IMGT reference sequences was used to assign V, D and J gene segments. Each retained sequence needed at least a six-nucleotide match to both a V gene segment and a J gene segment. A rearrangement was called productive if the CDR3 had no stop codons and remained in frame with V and J, and every other rearrangement was called non-productive. Following IMGT convention, CDR3 was defined as the stretch from the second conserved V-encoded cysteine to the conserved J-encoded phenylalanine. Sequences without an unambiguous match to a single V gene segment were excluded from the earlier analysis of about 600 of the donors. In an earlier analysis of 587 of the donors, V segments were called functional above 56.7% productive rearrangements and were called segregating when the between-donor standard deviation exceeded 5%. A statistical classification framework was built for diagnosing cytomegalovirus status from the catalog of TCR beta chain sequences. A later analysis assigned V and J genes by comparing TCR nucleotide sequences with IMGT/GENE-DB human TR gene sequences. In a later analysis, CDR3 sequences and most-parsimonious VDJ recombination scenarios were assigned using the TCRdist pipeline. In a later analysis, every TCR beta chain was defined by the combination of its CDR3 amino acid sequence and its V-gene family, and reads without a unique V-gene family were dropped. To address suspected cross-contamination and a sequencing artifact, a later analysis removed 550 to 750 highly shared, low-generation-probability nucleotide sequences. For each public chain, a later analysis derived a clonal expansion index from normalized ranks of inferred template counts within each repertoire. In a later analysis, generation probabilities were computed using a VDJ recombination model fitted to out-of-frame rearrangements, and the results were checked against IGoR. In a later analysis, TCR-TCR, TCR-HLA and TCR-CMV co-occurrence was scored with hypergeometric tests, and a repertoire-size bias correction was applied to TCR pairs. False discovery rates were estimated in a later analysis by permuting HLA or CMV assignments 20 times. In a later analysis, co-occurring TCRs were grouped using DBSCAN, and TCRdist sequence similarity was added for clustering within HLA-allele-positive subsets. Repertoires with fewer than 30,000 or more than 120,000 public chains were left out of co-occurrence clustering, as were five repertoires with anomalous nucleotide sharing. The source is immuneACCESS, and TCRdb retained only in-frame sequences with V and J called. Part of the clones is not carried over; for the studies checked, unresolved V genes explain less than half of this, and the remainder is unexplained. The V and J calls and clone size are taken from that table; D and trimming were inferred from the DNA. Within this sample are about 150,000 clones, with more than 75% of them counted one time only. The biggest ten clones account for less than 2.5% of the sample.

Between the V and J ends, shortened by 2 bases and 9 bases respectively, the junction contains 13 bases. The germline V gene (reference sequence) supplies CDR1 SEHNR and CDR2 FQNEAQ. The CDR3 goes from the cysteine to the phenylalanine over 13 residues. The CDR3 DNA has 39 bases and is translated from base 1. The cohort comprised fewer than 750 healthy bone marrow donors. At the time of sampling, all cohort members were nominally healthy, though unrecorded immune exposures were likely present. The donor was CMV seronegative and belonged to the group of around 400 seronegative cohort members. A peripheral blood sample was collected from each donor, and TCR beta sequencing was performed on peripheral blood mononuclear cells. The Qiagen DNeasy Blood Extraction Kit was used to extract genomic DNA from the blood cell samples. This specimen belongs to a study of cytomegalovirus exposure and HLA in healthy donors (dated by TCRdb to 2015 to 2018). For the study in its entirety: In an earlier analysis of under 600 of the donors, 276 Gb of sequence data and some 120 million unique TCR beta sequences from about 190 million T cells were reported. Approximately 310 gigabases of sequencing data and 80 million or so unique TCR sequences were included in an early release covering 550 to 800 HLA-typed donors. Among the approximately 400 genotyped donors, around 81% belonged to the genetic ancestry cluster associated with self-reported Caucasian donors. The study was designed to test whether signatures of past pathogen exposure could be identified by cataloging public T cell receptors. Using immunosequencing, the study profiled T cell repertoires from roughly 650 subjects and related those repertoires to cytomegalovirus serostatus. Along with the approximately 600-subject first cohort, a separate validation cohort of about 110 different subjects was used. High-throughput TCR immunosequencing, statistical association of individual TCRs with disease status, and machine learning were combined to predict cytomegalovirus infection status. A later analysis re-examined previously published TCR beta repertoires from about 700 donors and added high-resolution HLA genotyping to investigate patterns of TCR occurrence. Rather than drawing on any new phenotypic data, the later analysis identified candidate immune exposures from TCR beta sequences and the way those sequences occurred across donors. An earlier analysis of around 580 of the donors used high-throughput TCR beta sequencing to judge whether each TCR beta V gene segment behaved as functional or pseudogenic. Alongside the repertoire data, information on donor age, sex, ethnicity and CMV serostatus was compiled. In a later genetic analysis, genome-wide SNP genotypes for about 65% of the 666 donors were used, and that subset was treated as a discovery cohort. Every repertoire in the discovery cohort had been generated on one and the same sequencing platform. HLA typing included class I and class II loci at four-digit resolution. The number of donors typed differed by locus, with 629-630 for A, B, C, DRB1 and DQB1, 522 for DQA1, about 610 for DPA1, and some 450 for DPB1. Roughly five DR-DQ haplotypes were handled as single units for association and clustering, since linkage in the cohort was strong. On average, roughly 250,000 unique TCR beta nucleotide sequences were sequenced per donor among roughly 430 genotyped donors of the cohort, with roughly 19% of those sequences being non-productive.

The study at large found these results: In the study, approximately 150 TCR beta chains were listed as associated with cytomegalovirus. A cluster of highly shared sequence variants was judged likely to represent a technical artifact of the sequencing pipeline. An association between a missense DCLRE1C variant and V-gene and J-gene trimming of TCR beta chains was found in a later genetic analysis and replicated in an independent cohort. A further reported finding was that TCR beta sequences accurately predicted the HLA-A and HLA-B alleles for most subjects in the first cohort. The classifier was reported to diagnose cytomegalovirus status with high specificity and sensitivity in both the original cohort and the validation cohort. Several of the top co-occurrence clusters appeared to be linked to parvovirus B19, influenza, CMV and Epstein-Barr virus, according to a later analysis. Across donors, most TCR sequences were observed very rarely, whereas some public TCRs were present in many individuals. In a later analysis, HLA-associated TCR beta chains were found to be more clonally expanded and to have lower generation probabilities than equally common non-associated chains. In vitro tests confirmed that three of the cytomegalovirus-associated TCR beta chains recognize cytomegalovirus antigens. HLA typing was unavailable for some donors at each locus, so association tests used only the typed subset. Linkage disequilibrium might explain the correlated functional status among segregating V segments, but an unknown experimental factor could not be ruled out. In this cohort, only TCR beta chains were sequenced, and detectable features were limited by the absence of alpha or paired-chain data. The authors suggested that the approach could potentially be generalized to other disease states and immunological phenotypes. Immune exposure information for the cohort was limited to CMV serostatus. Because counts were too low, roughly 18 rarely observed V segments, including chromosome 9 orphons, were left out of the earlier analysis of 500 to 650 of the donors. Compared with the roughly 720-donor mean, donors in an Asian-associated ancestry cluster had fewer N-insertions in productive TCRs, according to a later genetic analysis. Some IMGT-functional V segments, including TRBV6-2 and TRBV6-3, could not be told apart with the 87-base-pair reads, so those segments were excluded. Specific HLA alleles were associated with about 17,000 TCR beta sequences at a false discovery rate of 0.05 in a later analysis. According to a later analysis, TCR association rates differed among HLA loci, with DRB1 alleles showing the most associated TCRs and HLA-C alleles showing the fewest. When HLA alleles, especially DR and DQ, strongly co-occurred, attributing TCR associations to individual alleles was difficult. In an earlier analysis of approximately 600 of the donors, most TCR beta V segments were observed in productive rearrangements about 87% or about 30% of the time, broadly matching IMGT annotations. Most CMV-associated TCR beta chains appeared to be HLA-restricted in a later analysis, and the HLA associations seemed to be driven largely by CMV exposure. Sequencing depth was assumed to be roughly uniform across donors in the presence/absence analyses, though that assumption may not hold.

The chain joins TRBV7-9 to TRBJ1-2, with TRBD1 as a weak D call on 6 bases. Sequencing was carried out using PBMCs. The receptor was derived from a woman aged 18-29 years in good health and CMV-seronegative. The CDR3 amino acid sequence is: CASSLKAGASYTF. The DNA sequence reads TGTGCCAGCAGCTTAAAGGCAGGGGCCAGCTACACCTTC.